A selection of T cell receptor beta chains follows, all from one sample in a study of shared clonotypes between healthy human individuals. Sequencing used immunoSEQ multiplex PCR; TCRdb keeps in-frame clones, though not all of them. The sample yields approximately 1.5 million clones, 98% seen once. Sequenced material: naive CD4+ T cells sorted from blood. Every receptor here comes from a young man in good health. CDR3s include the opening cysteine and the closing phenylalanine or tryptophan. A D gene is named only where the DNA matches it firmly. Clone size is given for some rows only: seen once, a few or many times, or a class if the clone is expanded.

v_gene,abundance,d_gene,j_gene,CDR3nt,CDR3aa
TRBV28,-,-,TRBJ2-2,TGTGCCAGCAGTTTCGGTTTGTTAGCGGGGGAGCTGTTTTTT,CASSFGLLAGELFF
TRBV4-3,-,TRBD2,TRBJ2-7,TGCGCCAGCAGCCTTTCTCTCCAGCGGGAGGCACCCTACGAGCAGTACTTC,CASSLSLQREAPYEQYF
TRBV7-2,-,-,TRBJ2-1,TGTGCCAGCAGCCTAGGGACTGGAAGGGGCAATGAGCAGTTCTTC,CASSLGTGRGNEQFF
TRBV28,-,-,TRBJ1-2,TGTGCCAGCAGTTTAGCGATTGGGGGCGCGAACTATGGCTACACCTTC,CASSLAIGGANYGYTF
TRBV4-1,-,TRBD1,TRBJ2-7,TGCGCCAGCAGCCCAAGGGGGACAGGGCTCTACGAGCAGTACTTC,CASSPRGTGLYEQYF
TRBV7-3,-,-,TRBJ2-3,TGTGCCAGCAGCTTTCGTGGGACAGATACGCAGTATTTT,CASSFRGTDTQYF
TRBV4-3,-,-,TRBJ2-7,TGCGCCAGCAGCCAAGACCCGGACTGGAGCTCCTACGAGCAGTACTTC,CASSQDPDWSSYEQYF
TRBV12-5,-,TRBD1,TRBJ2-1,TGTGCTAGTGGTTTGACGCCGGGACAGGGGGCCGATGAGCAGTTCTTC,CASGLTPGQGADEQFF
TRBV7-6,once,TRBD1,TRBJ2-1,TGTGCCAGCGCACGACCGTGGGACAGCTACAATGAGCAGTTCTTC,CASARPWDSYNEQFF
TRBV7-9,-,TRBD2,TRBJ2-5,TGTGCCAGCAGCTTAGCATCGGGACTAGCGGACCAGTACTTC,CASSLASGLADQYF
TRBV27,-,TRBD2,TRBJ2-1,TGTGCCAGCAGTTTATTACGGGAGGGCGATGAGCAGTTCTTC,CASSLLREGDEQFF
TRBV2,-,-,TRBJ2-2,TGTGCCAGCAGGGCCGGGACGGACTACACCGGGGAGCTGTTTTTT,CASRAGTDYTGELFF
TRBV11-3,-,-,TRBJ2-1,TGTGCCAGCAGCGCAGAGGGGACGCTAAATGAGCAGTTCTTC,CASSAEGTLNEQFF
TRBV30,-,TRBD1,TRBJ2-7,TGTGCCTGGACCTCTTATGGACAGGCATCGCAGCAGTACTTC,CAWTSYGQASQQYF
TRBV28,-,-,TRBJ2-5,TGTGCCAGCACCCACGACAGCCACCAAGAGACCCAGTACTTC,CASTHDSHQETQYF
TRBV7-8,-,TRBD2,TRBJ2-3,TGTGCCAGCAGCTTTCGCGGGAGAGCGGGTGGTGCAGATACGCAGTATTTT,CASSFRGRAGGADTQYF
TRBV15,-,-,TRBJ2-5,TGTGCCACCAGCAGGAGGGGCCAAGAGACCCAGTACTTC,CATSRRGQETQYF
TRBV29-1,-,-,TRBJ2-1,TGCAGCGTTGGCCCTATCAGCTACAATGAGCAGTTCTTC,CSVGPISYNEQFF
TRBV29-1,-,-,TRBJ2-5,TGCAGCGGGGGGGAAGGGACCCAGTACTTC,CSGGEGTQYF
TRBV10-1,-,TRBD2,TRBJ2-1,TGCGCCAGCAGTCGTCCGGGACTAGTTTACAATGAGCAGTTCTTC,CASSRPGLVYNEQFF
TRBV5-1,-,-,TRBJ2-1,TGCGCCAGCAGCTGGACTACTACAGGGATCGATGAGCAGTTCTTC,CASSWTTTGIDEQFF
TRBV19,-,-,TRBJ2-7,TGTGCCAGTAGTATAGTCCAGGGAAACTACGAGCAGTACTTC,CASSIVQGNYEQYF
TRBV29-1,-,TRBD2,TRBJ2-5,TGCAGCGTTGTGGGACTAAAAGAGACCCAGTACTTC,CSVVGLKETQYF
TRBV7-2,-,TRBD2,TRBJ2-5,TGTGCCAGCAGCTTCCAGCGGGGCCAAGAGACCCAGTACTTC,CASSFQRGQETQYF
TRBV25-1,-,TRBD2,TRBJ2-7,TGTGCCAGCAGTGAACTAGCGGGAGGACTCTCCTACGAGCAGTACTTC,CASSELAGGLSYEQYF
TRBV18,once,-,TRBJ2-1,TGTGCCAGCTCGTTCCAAGGAGGGCGCCAATACAATGAGCAGTTCTTC,CASSFQGGRQYNEQFF
TRBV10-2,-,TRBD2,TRBJ2-1,TGCGCCAGCAGTGTGACTTTCGGGACTAGCGGGAGTCATGAGCAGTTCTTC,CASSVTFGTSGSHEQFF
TRBV2,-,TRBD2,TRBJ2-6,TGTGCCAGCAGTGATAGGCGGGGGGCTGGGGCCAACGTCCTGACTTTC,CASSDRRGAGANVLTF
TRBV10-1,-,-,TRBJ2-5,TGCGCCAGCAGTCGGGACGTACAAGAGACCCAGTACTTC,CASSRDVQETQYF
TRBV27,-,TRBD1,TRBJ2-1,TGTGCCAGCAGTGCACAATTGGACAGGGGTCTACTCGAAGGGAATGAGCAGTTCTTC,CASSAQLDRGLLEGNEQFF
TRBV28,once,TRBD2,TRBJ2-7,TGTGCCAGCAGTCCAGGGACTAGCGGAACCTACGAGCAGTACTTC,CASSPGTSGTYEQYF
TRBV6-7,-,TRBD2,TRBJ2-1,TGTGCCAGCAGTTACTCTTTTTGGACTAGCGGGATCGATGAGCAGTTCTTC,CASSYSFWTSGIDEQFF
TRBV28,-,TRBD2,TRBJ2-1,TGTGCCACAAGATGGGCGGGAGTGGGCAATGAGCAGTTCTTC,CATRWAGVGNEQFF
TRBV19,-,TRBD1,TRBJ2-7,TGTGCCAGTAGTAGCCGGGACAGTACCTACGAGCAGTACTTC,CASSSRDSTYEQYF
TRBV28,-,-,TRBJ1-4,TGTGCCAGCACTCTGGGCGGGAATGAAAAACTGTTTTTT,CASTLGGNEKLFF
TRBV10-3,-,TRBD1,TRBJ2-5,TGTGCCATCAGTGGACAGGGTGAAGAGACCCAGTACTTC,CAISGQGEETQYF
TRBV27,once,-,TRBJ2-7,TGTGCCAGCAGTTTATCCTCGGATAACTACGAGCAGTACTTC,CASSLSSDNYEQYF
TRBV30,-,TRBD2,TRBJ2-2,TGTGCCTGGAGTGTACGGCTAGCGGGCAAGAACACCGGGGAGCTGTTTTTT,CAWSVRLAGKNTGELFF
TRBV20-1,few,-,TRBJ2-1,TGCAGTGCTAGCGACTACAATGAGCAGTTCTTC,CSASDYNEQFF
TRBV9,-,-,TRBJ2-1,TGTGCCAGCAGCGTAGCCGGGAGTTCTAATGAGCAGTTCTTC,CASSVAGSSNEQFF
TRBV11-2,-,-,TRBJ2-7,TGTGCCAGCAGCTTAGCCTCTAAGTGGTACGAGCAGTACTTC,CASSLASKWYEQYF
TRBV5-1,-,TRBD1,TRBJ2-1,TGCGCCAGCAGCTTGGGCGGGGACAGGGGTAGCAATGAGCAGTTCTTC,CASSLGGDRGSNEQFF
TRBV2,-,-,TRBJ2-2,TGTGCCAGCAGGGGGCCGACAGGGAACACCGGGGAGCTGTTTTTT,CASRGPTGNTGELFF
TRBV10-2,-,-,TRBJ2-3,TGCGCCAGCAGGAGGGACATCCAAAGCACAGATACGCAGTATTTT,CASRRDIQSTDTQYF
TRBV9,-,-,TRBJ2-7,TGTGCCAGCAGCCTCGCGAGCCAGAACTACGAGCAGTACTTC,CASSLASQNYEQYF
TRBV9,-,TRBD2,TRBJ2-5,TGTGCCAGCAGCGCAGCGGGAGTTCAGGAGACCCAGTACTTC,CASSAAGVQETQYF
TRBV14,-,-,TRBJ1-2,TGTGCCAGCAGCCAAGACCCAGGCGTGGGGGGCTACACCTTC,CASSQDPGVGGYTF
TRBV20-1,-,-,TRBJ2-3,TGCAGTGCTCTAATCACAGATACGCAGTATTTT,CSALITDTQYF